This TCR beta chain comes out of a study of tumor and adjacent non-tumor tissue in lung cancer. TCRbeta libraries were built with three rounds of nested PCR, modified from ARM-PCR. TCRdb itself ran the multiplex PCR reads through MiXCR, one entry per CDR3 protein. The table records under 150,000 distinct CDR3 sequences, about 66% of them present only once. This sample's RNA came from whole unsorted tissue. The CDR3 covers 14 residues. Germline assignment: CDR1 SGHAT and CDR2 FQNNGV. This clonotype appeared a single time. Compared with germline, one end of the junction differs, possibly owing to a read error.

V usage is TRBV11-2 and J usage is TRBJ2-3; unclear D gene. The J call is uncertain, as TRBJ1-5 better fits the DNA end. The sequence derives from a man aged 25-40 years with non-small cell lung cancer. Material for sequencing was lung tumor tissue. CDR3 amino acids: CASSLRRITDRQHF. CDR3 DNA sequence: TGTGCCAGTAGCTTAAGACGGATCACAGATAGGCAGCATTTT.